This T cell receptor (beta chain) derives from a study of T cell responses to AZD1222 COVID-19 vaccine. Study results and caveats: Clonal diversity was possibly underestimated; the donors were predominantly white British and more often female. With dominance at 160-218 and 743-854, vaccine-associated CD4 TCRs spanned spike.

Second-dose recipients at about 4 or about 12 weeks were treated as one pooled group. Here immunoSEQ multiplex PCR was the method, and the copy in TCRdb shows in-frame clones only, minus some. The sample lists around 140,000 clones; approximately 92% were seen once. Notes on this clone: The antigen is not known.

The CDR3 is made up of 16 amino acids. Per the germline V gene, CDR1 is SGHTA and CDR2 is FQGTGA. Trimming cost V 2 bases and J 5 bases; bases outside gene matches: 8. V gene TRBV7-3 combines with J gene TRBJ2-5; 10 nucleotides match TRBD2. The sample was peripheral blood, taken 28 days after the second AZD1222 dose. This TCR came from an adult who received the AZD1222 COVID-19 vaccine. The CDR3 sequence is CASSLGSSGSRETQYF. The CDR3 DNA reads as TGTGCCAGCAGCTTAGGGTCTAGCGGGAGTCGGGAGACCCAGTACTTC. Complete variable domain (other parts from reference TRBV7-3 and TRBJ2-5): GAGVSQTPSNKVTEKGKYVELRCDPISGHTALYWYRQSLGQGPEFLIYFQGTGAADDSGLPNDRFFAVRPEGSVSTLKIQRTERGDSAVYLCASSLGSSGSRETQYFGPGTRLLVL.